This T cell receptor (beta chain) stems from a study of blood T cells in healthy people across ages. Every sample gave at least 5.5 micrograms of total RNA when it was extracted. As concerns this clonotype: Its target is unknown.

The study's findings and limits: Versus aged donors, long-lived donors had higher diversity and more naive CD4+ cells. Unsorted PBMC input precluded a conclusive naive versus antigen-experienced comparison.

The second PCR ran roughly 7 to 12 cycles with a sample-barcoded 5' primer and J-beta primers. Researchers report that each sample yielded at least 2.5 million CDR3-containing paired-end reads. MiXCR was run by TCRdb on the 5' RACE reads, yielding one entry per CDR3 protein. The sample holds 1.5 million to 2 million distinct CDR3 sequences, about 49% seen once. Sequencing input: blood. The receptor was derived from a woman aged 40 to 50 in good health.

CDR3: CASSQETAASPVYEQYF. In nucleotides, the CDR3 is TGCGCCAGCAGCCAGGAGACAGCAGCAAGTCCCGTATACGAGCAGTACTTC. V is TRBV4-1 and J is TRBJ2-7; perhaps TRBD1 as D (5 bases). The CDR3 sequence is 17 residues long. Germline V gene sequence: CDR1 MGHRA, CDR2 YSYEKL. Deletions cut 3 bases from V and 4 bases from J, with 22 bases between.